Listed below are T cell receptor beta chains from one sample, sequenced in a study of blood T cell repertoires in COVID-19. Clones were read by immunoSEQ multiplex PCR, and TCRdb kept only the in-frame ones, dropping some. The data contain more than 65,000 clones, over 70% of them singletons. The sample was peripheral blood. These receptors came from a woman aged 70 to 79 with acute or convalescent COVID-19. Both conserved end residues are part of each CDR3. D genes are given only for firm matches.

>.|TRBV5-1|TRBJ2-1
CASSLGGLGRGVNEQFF
TGCGCCAGCAGCTTGGGAGGGTTGGGGCGCGGGGTCAATGAGCAGTTCTTC
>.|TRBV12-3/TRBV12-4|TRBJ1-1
CASSSKGFTEAFF
TGTGCCAGCAGTAGTAAGGGGTTCACTGAAGCTTTCTTT
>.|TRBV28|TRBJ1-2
CASSSWVVYGYTF
TGTGCCAGCAGTTCATGGGTAGTCTATGGCTACACCTTC
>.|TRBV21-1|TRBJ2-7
CARARETDRTEQYF
TGTGCCCGCGCCAGGGAAACGGACAGGACCGAGCAGTACTTC
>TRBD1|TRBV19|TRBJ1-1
CASSIGQGALLMNTEAFF
TGTGCCAGTAGTATAGGACAGGGGGCTCTGTTGATGAACACTGAAGCTTTCTTT
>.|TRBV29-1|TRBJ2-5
CSVSRGQQETQYF
TGCAGCGTTTCACGGGGTCAACAAGAGACCCAGTACTTC
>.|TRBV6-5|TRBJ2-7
CASSLGAGGDEQYF
TGTGCCAGCAGTCTGGGGGCTGGGGGCGATGAGCAGTACTTC
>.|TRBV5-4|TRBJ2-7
CASSPNDYEQYF
TGTGCCAGCAGCCCTAATGATTACGAGCAGTACTTC
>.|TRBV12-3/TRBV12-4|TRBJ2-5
CASSPGQRETQYF
TGTGCCAGCAGTCCCGGACAAAGGGAGACCCAGTACTTC
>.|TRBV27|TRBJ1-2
CASSLSSRLYGYTF
TGTGCCAGCAGTTTATCCTCCAGACTCTATGGCTACACCTTC
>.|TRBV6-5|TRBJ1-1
CASSSARGNTEAFF
TGTGCCAGCAGTAGTGCAAGAGGGAACACTGAAGCTTTCTTT
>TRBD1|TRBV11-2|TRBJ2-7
CASSLRGLDRDYEQYF
TGTGCCAGCAGCTTAAGGGGCTTAGACAGGGACTACGAGCAGTACTTC
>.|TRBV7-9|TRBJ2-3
CASSLVPPIDTQYF
TGTGCCAGCAGCTTAGTCCCCCCTATAGATACGCAGTATTTT
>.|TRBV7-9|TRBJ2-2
CASSSGTGIAGELFF
TGTGCCAGCAGCTCTGGTACAGGGATCGCCGGGGAGCTGTTTTTT
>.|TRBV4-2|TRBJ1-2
CASSHDSQLNYGYTF
TGTGCCAGCAGCCATGACAGCCAGCTTAACTATGGCTACACCTTC
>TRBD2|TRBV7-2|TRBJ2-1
CASSGQGLAGSNEQFF
TGTGCCAGCAGCGGCCAAGGACTAGCGGGAAGCAATGAGCAGTTCTTC
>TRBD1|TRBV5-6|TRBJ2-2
CASSLLDRDSGELFF
TGTGCCAGCAGCTTGTTGGACAGGGATTCCGGGGAGCTGTTTTTT